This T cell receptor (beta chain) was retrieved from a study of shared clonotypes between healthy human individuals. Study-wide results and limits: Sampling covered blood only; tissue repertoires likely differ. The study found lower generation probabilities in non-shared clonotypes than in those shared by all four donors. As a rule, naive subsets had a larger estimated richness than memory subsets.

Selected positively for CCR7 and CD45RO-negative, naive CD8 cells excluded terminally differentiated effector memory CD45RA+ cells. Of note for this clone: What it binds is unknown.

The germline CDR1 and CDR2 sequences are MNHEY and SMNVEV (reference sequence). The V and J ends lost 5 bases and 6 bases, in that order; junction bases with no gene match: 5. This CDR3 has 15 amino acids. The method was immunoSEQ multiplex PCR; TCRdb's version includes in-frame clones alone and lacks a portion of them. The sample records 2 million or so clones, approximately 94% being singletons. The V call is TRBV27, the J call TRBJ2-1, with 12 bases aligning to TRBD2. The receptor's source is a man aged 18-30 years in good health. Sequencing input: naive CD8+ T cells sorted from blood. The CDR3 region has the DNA TGTGCCAGCAGTATCCTAGCGGGAGGGGTCAATGAGCAGTTCTTC. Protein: CASSILAGGVNEQFF.